The 5 T cell receptor beta chains below all came from one sample that was sequenced in a study of T-cell reconstitution after alpha-beta-depleted transplantation in children. The TCRbeta library was prepared with unique molecular identifiers. MiXCR, applied by TCRdb to the PCR reads, yields one record per CDR3 protein. The sample carries around 380,000 distinct CDR3 sequences, approximately 11% recorded once. Material: PBMCs from the stem cell graft donor, obtained from the stem cell graft. These receptors were collected from a human donor who donated a stem cell graft to a child with acute myeloid leukemia.

This rearrangement joins TRBV24-1 to TRBJ2-2; the D gene is possibly TRBD1 (5 bases). CDR1 and CDR2 from the germline V gene are KGHDR and SFDVKD. This CDR3 comprises 16 residues. Trimming removed 6 bases at V and 2 bases at J, with 15 bases between. CDR3: CATSPSTELNTGELFF. In DNA form, the CDR3 reads TGTGCCACCAGTCCGTCGACAGAACTAAACACCGGGGAGCTGTTTTTT.

This clonotype came up many times. The chain has TRBV7-3 and TRBJ2-2; 12 nucleotides match TRBD2. With 4 bases clipped from V and 0 bases from J, the junction kept 9 bases outside the gene matches. Germline V lookup: CDR1 SGHTA, CDR2 FQGTGA. The CDR3 totals 19 residues. The CDR3 is CASSSGLAGNVPNTGELFF. The DNA for the CDR3 is TGTGCCAGCAGCTCCGGACTAGCGGGAAACGTACCGAACACCGGGGAGCTGTTTTTT.

This clonotype turned up a few times. This chain connects TRBV7-2 to TRBJ2-7, with a weak D call TRBD2 (5 bases). The CDR3 length is 15 residues. Germline loops: CDR1 SGHTA, CDR2 FQGNSA. Between the trimmed V and J ends, which lost 5 bases and 4 bases, there was a span of 18 bases. The CDR3 bases are TGTGCCAGCAGCCCCCGGAGTGCGGGCCTATACGAGCAGTACTTC. Translation: CASSPRSAGLYEQYF.

V is TRBV5-1 and J is TRBJ1-5, with D uncertain. Trimming pared 0 bases from V and 6 bases from J, leaving 13 bases between. The length of the CDR3 is 15 residues. Germline CDR1 is SGHRS and CDR2 is YFSETQ. CDR3 in amino acids: CASSLGVGSAQPQHF. In DNA, the CDR3 is TGCGCCAGCAGCTTGGGGGTTGGTTCGGCTCAGCCCCAGCATTTT.

Turning to this clonotype: A much larger clone differs from this one at a single base, so this may be a read error. The CDR3 protein is CASSKARIMNPEAFF. The CDR3 DNA follows: TGTGCCAGCAGCAAAGCGAGGATCATGAACCCTGAAGCTTTCTTT. The gene calls are TRBV21-1 and TRBJ1-1. TRBV21-1 is a pseudogene locus. The CDR3 spans 15 residues.